The 20 T cell receptor beta chains listed next were all sequenced from one sample in a study of blood T cell repertoires in COVID-19. TCRdb's table, derived via immunoSEQ multiplex PCR, lists solely in-frame clones and lacks some. Of approximately 180,000 clones in the sample, roughly 80% were seen once. Sequencing used PBMCs or T cells enriched from blood (not recorded which). These receptors all come from a woman between 50 and 59 years old who had recovered from COVID-19.

V gene TRBV29-1 combines with J gene TRBJ2-6; D perhaps matches TRBD1 (5 bases). Germline V gives CDR1 SQVTM, CDR2 ANQGSEA. This CDR3 contains 17 residues. V was cut by 6 bases and J by 0 bases, with 18 bases left in between. The CDR3 here is CSVWGVSRNSGANVLTF. CDR3 bases: TGCAGCGTCTGGGGCGTCTCCCGAAACTCTGGGGCCAACGTCCTGACTTTC.

V gene TRBV5-6 combines with J gene TRBJ1-2; 8 nucleotides agree with TRBD1. The CDR3 consists of 13 residues. J gave up 6 bases and V 5 bases, and 6 bases lay outside the gene matches. Germline CDR1 SGHDT, CDR2 YYEEEE. The CDR3 DNA sequence: TGTGCCAGCAGTTTGACAGGGGAGGATGGCTACACCTTC. Its translation is CASSLTGEDGYTF.

The chain employs TRBV7-9 and TRBJ1-1; no definite D call. CDR1 and CDR2 (germline): SEHNR, FQNEAQ (reference sequence). CDR3 length: 12 amino acids. Trimming took off 4 bases at V and 6 bases at J, with 9 bases between the two ends. CDR3 region: CASSSDGAEAFF. In DNA form, the CDR3 reads TGTGCCAGCAGCTCAGACGGGGCTGAAGCTTTCTTT.

This chain uses TRBV5-1 with TRBJ2-1; 9 bases align to TRBD1. The CDR3 is made up of 15 amino acids. Per the germline V gene, CDR1 is SGHRS and CDR2 is YFSETQ. V was clipped by 2 bases and J by 10 bases; unmatched bases: 10. CDR3 nucleotide sequence: TGCGCCAGCAGCTTTACCGGACAGGGGATGGGGGAGCAGTTCTTC. Translation: CASSFTGQGMGEQFF.

The J gene is TRBJ1-4, the V gene TRBV7-9, with a weak D call TRBD1 (6 bases). Germline CDR1 SEHNR, CDR2 FQNEAQ (reference sequence). V lost 3 bases to trimming and J lost 0 bases, with 14 bases between them. This CDR3 has 17 residues. The CDR3 here is CASSFHIAGATNEKLFF. The CDR3 DNA is TGTGCCAGCAGCTTCCATATCGCAGGGGCAACTAATGAAAAACTGTTTTTT.

This clone showed up just a few times. The chain carries TRBV19 and TRBJ2-1, with D possibly matching TRBD1 (5 bases). Germline V lookup: CDR1 LNHDA, CDR2 SQIVND (reference sequence). The CDR3 runs to 16 residues. Trimming shortened V by 5 bases and J by 2 bases, and 16 bases separated the two germline ends. As DNA, the CDR3 is TGTGCCAGTAGTCATATACATCAGACAGCCTACAATGAGCAGTTCTTC. The encoded protein is CASSHIHQTAYNEQFF.

The V gene is TRBV7-9, the J gene TRBJ2-1, with D possibly TRBD2 on 6 matching bases. This CDR3 comprises 15 residues. Looked up from germline, CDR1 is SEHNR and CDR2 is FQNEAQ (reference sequence). Trimming stripped 2 bases from V and 1 base from J, with 9 bases between. The CDR3 is CASSLQGGSYNEQFF. The CDR3, as DNA: TGTGCCAGCAGCTTACAGGGAGGTTCCTACAATGAGCAGTTCTTC.

This chain uses TRBV28 with TRBJ2-7, with 9 bases that match TRBD1. After removal of 7 bases from V and 1 base from J, the junction contained 8 bases not matched to a gene. There are 15 residues in the CDR3. Germline V gene data show CDR1 as MDHEN and CDR2 as SYDVKM. CDR3 sequence reads: CASIVGTGSSYEQYF. DNA for the CDR3: TGTGCCAGCATTGTCGGGACAGGGTCTTCCTACGAGCAGTACTTC.

This clone was counted a single time. Here the CDR3 DNA reads TGTGCCACCAGCAGAGATCGATCTAGCGGGGTTGTTCACTACGAGCAGTACTTC. It codes for CATSRDRSSGVVHYEQYF. The chain combines TRBV15 with TRBJ2-7, with 9 bases lining up with TRBD2. Looked up from germline, CDR1 is LNHNV and CDR2 is YYDKDF (reference sequence). The CDR3 has 18 amino acids. Trimming at V came to 0 bases and at J to 3 bases, leaving 12 bases not matched to a gene.

The chain links TRBV2 to TRBJ1-2; D is ambiguous. The CDR3 totals 11 residues. V was pared by 5 bases and J by 8 bases, with 9 bases between. Germline V gives CDR1 SNHLY, CDR2 FYNNEI. CDR3 residues: CASSPLQGYTF. The CDR3 bases are TGTGCCAGCAGTCCATTACAGGGCTACACCTTC. Based on the CDR3 plus reference TRBV2 and TRBJ1-2, the full variable domain is EPEVTQTPSHQVTQMGQEVILRCVPISNHLYFYWYRQILGQKVEFLVSFYNNEISEKSEIFDDQFSVERPDGSNFTLKIRSTKLEDSAMYFCASSPLQGYTFGSGTRLTVV.

The rearrangement joins TRBV10-3 to TRBJ1-4; the D is unclear. The germline gives CDR1 ENHRY, CDR2 SYGVKD. The CDR3 length is 14 residues. The ends were cut back, 0 bases at V and 7 bases at J, with 9 bases in the middle. The CDR3 reads CAISESTGSEKLFF. In DNA, the CDR3 is TGTGCCATCAGTGAGTCGACCGGGAGTGAAAAACTGTTTTTT.

The V call is TRBV5-3, the J call TRBJ2-4, with TRBD1 matching over 7 bases. TRBV5-3 falls under the ORF class, with uncertain function. J gave up 0 bases and V 4 bases, and 13 bases lay outside the gene matches. The CDR3 is made up of 18 amino acids. In DNA, the CDR3 is TGTGCCAGAAGCAACCGGGACAGTTACCGACTAGCCAAAAACATTCAGTACTTC. Residues: CARSNRDSYRLAKNIQYF.

V is TRBV30 and J is TRBJ2-3; D unresolved. Germline V gene lookup returns CDR1 GTSNPN and CDR2 SVGIG (reference sequence). The CDR3 sequence is 13 residues long. V lost 0 bases and J 2 bases, leaving 6 bases between the germline ends. In nucleotides, the CDR3 is TGTGCCTGGAGTGTGGGCCTCACAGATACGCAGTATTTT. Its protein is CAWSVGLTDTQYF.

This sequence joins TRBV12-3 or TRBV12-4 and TRBJ2-7; tentatively, D is TRBD2 (6 bases). The CDR3 runs 12 residues. The V end lost 2 bases, the J end lost 6 bases, and 8 bases lay between the germline ends. In DNA form, the CDR3 reads TGTGCCAGCAGTTTATTCGGGAGCGAGCAGTACTTC. Translation: CASSLFGSEQYF.

This clone was observed a single time. The chain links TRBV12-3 or TRBV12-4 to TRBJ1-5; TRBD1 is a possible D gene (5 bases). V was trimmed by 1 base and J by 9 bases, leaving 10 bases between them. This CDR3 has 13 amino acids. CDR3: CASSLVQGMPQHF. The DNA of the CDR3 is TGTGCCAGCAGTTTAGTCCAGGGTATGCCCCAGCATTTT.

The chain employs TRBV11-2 and TRBJ2-3; weak D call: TRBD2 (5 bases). V lost 1 base and J 5 bases, leaving 7 bases between the germline ends. Germline V CDR1 and CDR2: SGHAT, FQNNGV. The CDR3 has 13 residues. CDR3 in DNA: TGTGCCAGCAGCTTAGGAGCGGTAGATACGCAGTATTTT. Its translation: CASSLGAVDTQYF.

This rearrangement joins TRBV5-1 to TRBJ1-1; 8 bases agree with TRBD1. CDR1 and CDR2 from the germline V gene are SGHRS and YFSETQ. V shed 6 bases, J shed 2 bases, and the junction held 9 bases outside the gene matches. The CDR3 is 15 residues long. Here the CDR3 reads CASTMTGAENTEAFF. For the CDR3, the DNA is TGCGCCAGCACGATGACAGGGGCTGAAAACACTGAAGCTTTCTTT.

This chain links TRBV24-1 with TRBJ2-1; 9 bases are a match to TRBD1. Germline trimming cut 4 bases from V and 4 bases from J; bases unmatched to any gene: 7. The CDR3 is 16 residues long. The germline V gene has CDR1 KGHDR and CDR2 SFDVKD. CDR3: CATSDQQGAGYNEQFF. DNA of the CDR3: TGTGCCACCAGTGACCAACAGGGGGCCGGTTACAATGAGCAGTTCTTC.

The V gene is TRBV6-4, the J gene TRBJ2-1; 14 nucleotides match TRBD2. The V segment lost 6 bases and the J segment 8 bases; nucleotides outside the gene matches: 6. Germline V lookup: CDR1 MRHNA, CDR2 SNTAGT. The CDR3 consists of 15 residues. CDR3 loop: CASSWGTSGRDEQFF. The CDR3 DNA reads as TGTGCCAGCAGCTGGGGGACTAGCGGGAGAGATGAGCAGTTCTTC.

The chain employs TRBV27 and TRBJ2-1, with 14 bases that match TRBD2. This CDR3 region has 15 residues. The germline V gene has CDR1 MNHEY and CDR2 SMNVEV (reference sequence). Losses at the gene ends were 4 bases for V and 7 bases for J; bases not matched to a gene: 3. CDR3 amino acids: CASSSGTSGRNEQFF. Written as DNA, the CDR3 is TGTGCCAGCAGTTCCGGGACTAGCGGGAGAAATGAGCAGTTCTTC.